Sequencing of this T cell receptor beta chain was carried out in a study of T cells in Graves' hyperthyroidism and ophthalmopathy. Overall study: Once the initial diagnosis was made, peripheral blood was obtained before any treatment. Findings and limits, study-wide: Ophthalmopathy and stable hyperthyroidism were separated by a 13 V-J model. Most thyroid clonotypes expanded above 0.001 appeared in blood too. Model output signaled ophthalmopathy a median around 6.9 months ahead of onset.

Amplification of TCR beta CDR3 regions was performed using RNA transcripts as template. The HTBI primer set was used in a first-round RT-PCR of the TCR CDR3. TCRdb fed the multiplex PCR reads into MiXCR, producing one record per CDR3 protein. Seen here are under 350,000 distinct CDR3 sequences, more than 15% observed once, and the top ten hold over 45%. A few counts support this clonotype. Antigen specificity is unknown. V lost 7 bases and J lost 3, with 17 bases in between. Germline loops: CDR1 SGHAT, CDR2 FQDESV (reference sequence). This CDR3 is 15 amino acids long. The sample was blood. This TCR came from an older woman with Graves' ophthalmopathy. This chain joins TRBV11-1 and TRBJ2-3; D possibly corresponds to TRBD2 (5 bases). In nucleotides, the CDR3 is TGTGCCAGCACCGACCCGGCCAGAGGGACAGATACGCAGTATTTT. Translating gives CASTDPARGTDTQYF.